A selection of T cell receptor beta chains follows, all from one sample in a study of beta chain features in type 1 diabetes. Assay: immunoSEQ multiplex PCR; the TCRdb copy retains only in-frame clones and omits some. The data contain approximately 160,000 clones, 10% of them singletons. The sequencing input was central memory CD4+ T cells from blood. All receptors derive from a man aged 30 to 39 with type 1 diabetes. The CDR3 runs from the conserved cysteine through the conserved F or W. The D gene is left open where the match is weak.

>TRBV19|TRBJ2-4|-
CASAKYGGLAKNIQYF
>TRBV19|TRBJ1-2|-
CASSTLEDYGYTF
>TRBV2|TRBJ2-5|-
CASSGTEYQETQYF
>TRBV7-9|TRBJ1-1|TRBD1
CASSVTGTGGAEAFF
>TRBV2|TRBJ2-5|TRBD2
CASSRTSGQETQYF
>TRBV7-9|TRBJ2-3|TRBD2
CASSFSLLAGSTDTQYF
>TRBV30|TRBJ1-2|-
CAWRHGAEGYTF
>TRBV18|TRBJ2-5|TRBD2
CASAGLAGHQETQYF
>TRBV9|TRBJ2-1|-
CASSPRQHNEQFF
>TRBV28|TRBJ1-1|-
CASRTSNTEAFF
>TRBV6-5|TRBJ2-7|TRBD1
CASSIGTAEQYF
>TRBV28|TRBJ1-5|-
CASDDRRWQPQHF
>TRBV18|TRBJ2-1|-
CASSPPNPWGVNEQFF
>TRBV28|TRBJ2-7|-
CASSRGRAQGNEQYF
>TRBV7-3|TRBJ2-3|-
CASSSGGTTDTQYF
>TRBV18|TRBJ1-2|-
CASSQTRDSIANYGYTF
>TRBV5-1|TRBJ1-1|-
CASSLTGVFMNTEAFF
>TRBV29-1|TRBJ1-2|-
CSIEDTGYTF